This T cell receptor (beta chain) appears in the sequencing data of a study of technical replicates of blood from a handful of donors. The protocol was immunoSEQ multiplex PCR, while the TCRdb copy is restricted to in-frame clones and leaves out a portion. The sample has about 98,000 clones, around 95% seen once. Material for sequencing was T cells isolated from PBMCs. The TCR sequence derives from a human donor in good health.

The DNA of the CDR3 is TGTGCCAGCAGCTTAGTCCAGGGGGCGAATGAGCAGTTCTTC. Amino acids: CASSLVQGANEQFF. This chain links TRBV11-2 with TRBJ2-1; 8 bases align to TRBD1. This CDR3 region has 14 residues. V was clipped by 1 base and J by 7 bases; unmatched bases: 3. Germline V gene data show CDR1 as SGHAT and CDR2 as FQNNGV.